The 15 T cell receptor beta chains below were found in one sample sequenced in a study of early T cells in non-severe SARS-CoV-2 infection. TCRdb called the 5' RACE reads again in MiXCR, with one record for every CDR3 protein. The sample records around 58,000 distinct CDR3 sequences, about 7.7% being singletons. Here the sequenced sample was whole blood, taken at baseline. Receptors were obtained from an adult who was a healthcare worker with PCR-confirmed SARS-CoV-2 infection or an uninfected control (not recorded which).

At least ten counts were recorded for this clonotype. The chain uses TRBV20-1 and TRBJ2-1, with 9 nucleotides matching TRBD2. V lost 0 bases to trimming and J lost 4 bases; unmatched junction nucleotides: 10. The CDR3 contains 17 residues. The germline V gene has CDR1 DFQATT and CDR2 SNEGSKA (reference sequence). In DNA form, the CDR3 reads TGCAGTGCTAGAGAGGAGGTAGCGGGAGACAAATACAATGAGCAGTTCTTC. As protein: CSAREEVAGDKYNEQFF.

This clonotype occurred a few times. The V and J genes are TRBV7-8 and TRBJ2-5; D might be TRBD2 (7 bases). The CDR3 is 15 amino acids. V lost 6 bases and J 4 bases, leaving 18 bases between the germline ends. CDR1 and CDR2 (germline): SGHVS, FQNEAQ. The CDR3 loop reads CASRARGGRRETQYF. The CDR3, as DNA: TGTGCCAGCAGAGCGAGGGGGGGCCGCAGAGAGACCCAGTACTTC.

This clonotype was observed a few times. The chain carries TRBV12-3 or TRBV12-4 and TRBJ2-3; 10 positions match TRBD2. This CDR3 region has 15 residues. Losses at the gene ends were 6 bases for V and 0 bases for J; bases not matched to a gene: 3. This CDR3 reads CASRQTSGSTDTQYF. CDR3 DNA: TGTGCCAGCAGGCAGACTAGCGGGAGCACAGATACGCAGTATTTT.

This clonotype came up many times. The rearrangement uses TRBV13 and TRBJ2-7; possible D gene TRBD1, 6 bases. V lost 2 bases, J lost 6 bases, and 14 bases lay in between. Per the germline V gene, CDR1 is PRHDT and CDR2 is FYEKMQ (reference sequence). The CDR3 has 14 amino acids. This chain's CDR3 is CASSLPPTGTEQYF. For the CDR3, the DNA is TGTGCCAGCAGCTTACCCCCCACAGGGACCGAGCAGTACTTC.

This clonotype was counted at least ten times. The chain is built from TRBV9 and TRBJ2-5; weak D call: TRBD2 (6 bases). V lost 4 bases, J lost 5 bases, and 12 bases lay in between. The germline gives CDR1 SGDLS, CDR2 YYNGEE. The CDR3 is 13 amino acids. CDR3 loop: CASSPAGRETQYF. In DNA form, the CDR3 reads TGTGCCAGCAGCCCGGCGGGACGGGAGACCCAGTACTTC.

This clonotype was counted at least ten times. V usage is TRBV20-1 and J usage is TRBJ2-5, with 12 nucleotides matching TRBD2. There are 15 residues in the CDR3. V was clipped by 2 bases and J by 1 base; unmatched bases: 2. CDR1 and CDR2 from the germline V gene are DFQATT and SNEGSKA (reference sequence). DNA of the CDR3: TGCAGTGCTAGATGGACTAGCGGGGTCCAAGAGACCCAGTACTTC. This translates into CSARWTSGVQETQYF.

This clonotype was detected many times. CDR3 DNA sequence: TGCAGCGTTGAAGGGGGCGGCTACACCTTC. As protein: CSVEGGGYTF. The V call is TRBV29-1, the J call TRBJ1-2; TRBD1 is a possible D gene (5 bases). CDR3 length equals 10 residues. Germline CDR1 and CDR2: SQVTM and ANQGSEA. Trimming stripped 1 base from V and 8 bases from J, with 5 bases between.

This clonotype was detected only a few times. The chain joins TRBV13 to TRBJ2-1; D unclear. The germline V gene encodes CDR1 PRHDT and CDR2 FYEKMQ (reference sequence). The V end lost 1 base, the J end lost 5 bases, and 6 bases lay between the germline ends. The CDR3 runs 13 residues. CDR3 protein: CASSLELNNEQFF. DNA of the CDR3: TGTGCCAGCAGCTTAGAACTGAACAATGAGCAGTTCTTC.

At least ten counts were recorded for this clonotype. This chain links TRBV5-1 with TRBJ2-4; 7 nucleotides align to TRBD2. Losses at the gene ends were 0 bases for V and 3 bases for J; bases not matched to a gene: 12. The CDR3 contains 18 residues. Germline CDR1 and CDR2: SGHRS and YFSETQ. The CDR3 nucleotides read TGCGCCAGCAGCTTGGAGGTAGCGGCGGCTAGCGGCAAAAACATTCAGTACTTC. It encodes CASSLEVAAASGKNIQYF.

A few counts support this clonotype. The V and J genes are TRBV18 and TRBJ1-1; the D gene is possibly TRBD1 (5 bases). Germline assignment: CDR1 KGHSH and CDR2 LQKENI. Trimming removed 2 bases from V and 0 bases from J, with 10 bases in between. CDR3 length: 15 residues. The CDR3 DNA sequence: TGTGCCAGCTCACCAGACAGCGCTCTGAACACTGAAGCTTTCTTT. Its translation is CASSPDSALNTEAFF.

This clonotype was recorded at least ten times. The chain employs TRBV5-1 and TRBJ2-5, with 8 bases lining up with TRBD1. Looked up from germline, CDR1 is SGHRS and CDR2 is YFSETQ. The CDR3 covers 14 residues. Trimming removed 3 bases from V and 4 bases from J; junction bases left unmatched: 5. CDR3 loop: CASSSATGVETQYF. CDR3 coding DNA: TGCGCCAGCAGCTCCGCGACAGGGGTAGAGACCCAGTACTTC.

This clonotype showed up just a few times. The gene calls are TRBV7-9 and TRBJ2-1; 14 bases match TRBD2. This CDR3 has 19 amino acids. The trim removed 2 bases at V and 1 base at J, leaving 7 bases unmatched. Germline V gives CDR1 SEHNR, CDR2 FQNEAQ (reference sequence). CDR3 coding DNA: TGTGCCAGCAGCTTACGAGGACTAGCGGGAGGAAAATCCTACAATGAGCAGTTCTTC. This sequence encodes CASSLRGLAGGKSYNEQFF.

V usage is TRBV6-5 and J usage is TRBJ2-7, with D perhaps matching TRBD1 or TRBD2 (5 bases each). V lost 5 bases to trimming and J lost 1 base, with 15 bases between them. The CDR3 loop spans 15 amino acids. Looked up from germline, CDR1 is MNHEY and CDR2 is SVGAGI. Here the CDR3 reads CASSLRDRKSYEQYF. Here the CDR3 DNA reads TGTGCCAGCAGTCTCCGGGACCGTAAGTCCTACGAGCAGTACTTC.

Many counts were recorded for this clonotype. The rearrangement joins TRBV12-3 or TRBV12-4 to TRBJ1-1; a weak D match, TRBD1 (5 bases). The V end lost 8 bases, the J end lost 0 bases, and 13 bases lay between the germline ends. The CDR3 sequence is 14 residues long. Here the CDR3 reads CASRGSRVNTEAFF. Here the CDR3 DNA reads TGTGCCAGCCGAGGGTCCAGGGTGAACACTGAAGCTTTCTTT.

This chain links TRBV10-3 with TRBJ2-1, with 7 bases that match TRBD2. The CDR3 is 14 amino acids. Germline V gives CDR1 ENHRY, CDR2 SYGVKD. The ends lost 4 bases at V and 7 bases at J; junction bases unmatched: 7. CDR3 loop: CAISGDGGSNEQFF. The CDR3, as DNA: TGTGCCATCAGTGGTGACGGCGGGAGTAATGAGCAGTTCTTC.